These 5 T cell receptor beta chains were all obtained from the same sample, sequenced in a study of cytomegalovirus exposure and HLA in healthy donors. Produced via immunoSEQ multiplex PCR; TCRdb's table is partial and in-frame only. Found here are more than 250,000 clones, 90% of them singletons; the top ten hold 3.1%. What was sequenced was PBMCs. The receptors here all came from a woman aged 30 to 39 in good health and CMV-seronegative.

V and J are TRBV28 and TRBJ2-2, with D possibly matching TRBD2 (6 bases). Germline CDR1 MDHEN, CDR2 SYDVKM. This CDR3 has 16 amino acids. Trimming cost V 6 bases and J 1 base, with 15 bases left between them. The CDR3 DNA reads TGTGCCAGCAGCCTACGGGGCGGGAAGAACACCGGGGAGCTGTTTTTT. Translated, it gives CASSLRGGKNTGELFF.

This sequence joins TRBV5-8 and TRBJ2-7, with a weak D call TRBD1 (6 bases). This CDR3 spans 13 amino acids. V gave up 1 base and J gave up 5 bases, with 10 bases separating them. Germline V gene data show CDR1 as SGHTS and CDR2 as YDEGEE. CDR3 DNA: TGTGCCAGCAGCTTGCAGGGGAGCCACGAGCAGTACTTC. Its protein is CASSLQGSHEQYF.

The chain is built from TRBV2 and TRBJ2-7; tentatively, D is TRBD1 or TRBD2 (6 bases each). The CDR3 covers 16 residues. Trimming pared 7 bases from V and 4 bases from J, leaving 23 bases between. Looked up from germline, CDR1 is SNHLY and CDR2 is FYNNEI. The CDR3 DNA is TGTGCCAGCACCACGGTCGGGGGCCGTCAGCCTTACGAGCAGTACTTC. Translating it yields CASTTVGGRQPYEQYF. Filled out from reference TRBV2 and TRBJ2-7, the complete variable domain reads EPEVTQTPSHQVTQMGQEVILRCVPISNHLYFYWYRQILGQKVEFLVSFYNNEISEKSEIFDDQFSVERPDGSNFTLKIRSTKLEDSAMYFCASTTVGGRQPYEQYFGPGTRLTVT.

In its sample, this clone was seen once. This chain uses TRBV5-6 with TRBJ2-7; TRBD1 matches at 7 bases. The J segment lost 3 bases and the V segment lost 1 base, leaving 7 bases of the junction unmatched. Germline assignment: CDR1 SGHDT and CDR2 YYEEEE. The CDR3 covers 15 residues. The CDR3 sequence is CASSLFGPGGYEQYF. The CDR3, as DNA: TGTGCCAGCAGCTTGTTCGGTCCAGGGGGCTACGAGCAGTACTTC.

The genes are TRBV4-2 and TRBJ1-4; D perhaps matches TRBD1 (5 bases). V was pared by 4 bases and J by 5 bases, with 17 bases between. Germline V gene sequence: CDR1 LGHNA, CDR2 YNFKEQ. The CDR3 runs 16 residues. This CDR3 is CASSPIDRSLNEKLFF. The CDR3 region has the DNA TGTGCCAGCAGCCCAATAGACAGAAGCCTAAATGAAAAACTGTTTTTT.